This T cell receptor beta chain appears in the sequencing data of a study of T-cell memory formation after mild COVID-19 (dated by TCRdb to the early 2020s). With regard to the full study: TCR sequence clusters from the two donors were found to be largely donor specific. In a couple of donors, T-cell clones that expanded and contracted after mild COVID-19 were followed by sequencing TCRalpha and TCRbeta repertoires longitudinally. Two young, previously healthy adult volunteers, one female and one male, were included in the cohort.

In regard to this clonotype: What this receptor recognizes is not known. Within one base of it there is no much larger clone, and no base qualities were kept.

Overall study outcomes, separate from this receptor: From day 15 to 85, contracting clones showed balanced CD4/CD8 phenotypes, whereas a second wave of clones that expanded from day 15 to 37 leaned towards CD4+. The study covered only a couple of mild cases, and larger cohorts including severe cases with pre-infection samples were considered necessary. Contracting CD4+ clones were found mainly in CM and EM memory subsets, while CD8+ clones were enriched in EMRA. Some responding clones were detected in pre-infection memory, suggesting pre-existing cross-reactive memory T cells joined the SARS-CoV-2 response. The second-wave clones that peaked on day 37 were not confirmed to be SARS-CoV-2 specific.

The V end gives up 4 bases and the J end 5 bases, leaving 7 bases in the junction not matched to a gene. From its cysteine to its phenylalanine, the CDR3 spans 15 amino acids. The only DNA kept is the CDR3, 45 bases in frame from the first base. The reads were generated on an Illumina NovaSeq 6000. Using 5'RACE with constant-segment primers, TCRalpha and TCRbeta cDNA libraries were constructed, with sample barcodes and unique molecular identifiers added in the process. RNA was extracted from every sample with Trizol reagent. Library amplification was performed in two PCR steps, and a second sample barcode and Illumina TruSeq adapters were introduced in the second step. Sequencing of libraries was performed on an Illumina NovaSeq with 2 x 150 bp paired-end reads. The source study handled its data this way. With migec v1.2.7, reads were demultiplexed and then collapsed into UMI-guided consensus sequences. Using mixcr v2.1.11, UMI consensuses were aligned to TRA and TRB V and J templates and then assembled into clonotypes. Clonotypes were classified as expanded or contracted when called significant by both edgeR and NoisET, with noise models trained on biological replicates. For edgeR calls, a false discovery rate-adjusted p below 0.01 and a log2 fold-change threshold of 1 were applied. As an exploratory analysis of dynamics, max-normalized trajectories of the 1000 most abundant clonotypes were examined with PCA combined with hierarchical clustering. The CD4 or CD8 phenotype of responding clones was assigned using the separately sequenced CD4+ and CD8+ repertoires. TCRdb reprocessed the public reads (quality trimming at Q25 with fastp, clone calling with MiXCR) and kept in-frame beta chains. CDR3 protein sequences are deduplicated, and each keeps its most common genes and DNA. It is TCRdb's table, rather than the study itself, that gives the V and J calls and clone size. The sample table holds some 350,000 distinct CDR3 sequences, of which approximately 13% were seen once. Clones ranked in the top ten supply about 22% of the sample.

Ficoll-Paque density gradient centrifugation was the method used to isolate PBMCs. The sequence links TRBV12-3 or TRBV12-4 to TRBJ2-5; 10 of the junction bases match TRBD1. What was sequenced was PBMCs or a T cell subset sorted from them (not recorded which). The TCR was taken from a young man who had mild COVID-19 (a few samples of this study predate the infection). The sample titles of this study are shuffled in the database, so cell type and time point are left out; the donor was told from shared clones. CDR3 region: CASSSEGQGTETQYF. Here is the DNA: TGTGCCAGCAGTTCGGAGGGACAGGGGACCGAGACCCAGTACTTC.